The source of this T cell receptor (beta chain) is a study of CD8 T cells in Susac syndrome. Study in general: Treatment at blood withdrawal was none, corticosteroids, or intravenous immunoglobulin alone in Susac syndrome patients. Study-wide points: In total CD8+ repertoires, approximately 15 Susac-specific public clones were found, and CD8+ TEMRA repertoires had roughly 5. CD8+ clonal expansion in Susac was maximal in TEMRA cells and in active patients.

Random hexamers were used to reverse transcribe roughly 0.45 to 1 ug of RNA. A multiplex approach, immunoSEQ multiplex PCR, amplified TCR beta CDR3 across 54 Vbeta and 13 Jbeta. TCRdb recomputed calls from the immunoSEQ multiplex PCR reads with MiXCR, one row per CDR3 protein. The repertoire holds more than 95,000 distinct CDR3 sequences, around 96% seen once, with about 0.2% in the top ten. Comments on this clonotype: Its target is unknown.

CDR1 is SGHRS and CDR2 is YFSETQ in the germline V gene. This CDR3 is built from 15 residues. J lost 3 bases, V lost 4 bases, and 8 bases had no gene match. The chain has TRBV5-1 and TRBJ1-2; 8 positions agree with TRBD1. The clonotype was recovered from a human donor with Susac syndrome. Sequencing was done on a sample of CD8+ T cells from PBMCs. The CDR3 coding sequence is TGCGCCAGCAGCAGAGGACAGGGTCGCGACTATGGCTACACCTTC. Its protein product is CASSRGQGRDYGYTF.